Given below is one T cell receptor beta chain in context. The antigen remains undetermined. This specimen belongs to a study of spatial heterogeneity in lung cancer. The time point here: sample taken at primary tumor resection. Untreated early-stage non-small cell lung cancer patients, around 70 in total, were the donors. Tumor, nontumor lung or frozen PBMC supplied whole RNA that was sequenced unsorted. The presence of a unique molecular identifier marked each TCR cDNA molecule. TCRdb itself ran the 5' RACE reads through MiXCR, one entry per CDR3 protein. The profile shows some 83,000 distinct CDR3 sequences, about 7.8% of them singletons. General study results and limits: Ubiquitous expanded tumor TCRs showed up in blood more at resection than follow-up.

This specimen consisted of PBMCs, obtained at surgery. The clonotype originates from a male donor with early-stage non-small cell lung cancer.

CDR3 DNA: TGTGCCAGCAGCTTGACTAGACCTTCCTACAATGAGCAGTTCTTC. This gives the protein CASSLTRPSYNEQFF. The rearrangement links TRBV7-2 to TRBJ2-1, with a tentative D call TRBD2 (6 bases). Germline V CDR1 and CDR2: SGHTA, FQGNSA. CDR3 size: 15 residues. V was cut by 3 bases and J by 1 base, with 10 bases left in between.